This T cell receptor beta chain derives from a study of T cell responses to AZD1222 COVID-19 vaccine (dated by TCRdb to the early 2020s). Regarding the research as a whole: A total of about 230 trial participants underwent TCR sequencing, of whom approximately 210 received two doses of AZD1222 and around 26 received two doses of the MenACWY control vaccine. Trial participants were enrolled by age into subgroups of 18-55, 56-69 and 70-plus years, and around 150, 29 and 61 TCR-sequenced participants, respectively, were included in these subgroups. The study at large found these results: After two AZD1222 doses, spike-specific TCR breadth and depth were significantly higher than at day 0 and than in MenACWY recipients. The vaccine-associated CD4 TCRs covered the entire spike protein, and the dominant responses fell in regions 160-218 and 743-854. Conclusions about previously exposed vaccinees are limited because only five to seven AZD1222 recipients were SARS-CoV-2 seropositive at baseline. No day 14 peak-response samples were available, so repertoires were characterized only after the peak T cell response. Reportedly, almost half of the unique spike-specific TCRs recognized epitopes lying outside the regions that are mutated in the B.1.351 and B.1.1.7 variants. Most participants were white British and females outnumbered males, and the authors suggested that clonal diversity may have been underestimated. In the small 56-69-year group, the increase in depth fell short of significance, most likely because of low power.

This clone was seen a single time. Its binding antigen is unknown. Base qualities are not at hand, and no much larger clone is one base apart. Other DNA sequences in the sample encode the same CDR3. Looking up the germline V gene yields CDR1 SGHTA and CDR2 FQGTGA. The CDR3 numbers 13 residues from cysteine through phenylalanine. Only the CDR3 part of the read is kept: 39 bases, read in frame from the first base. The V and J ends are trimmed by 3 bases and 3 bases, leaving 8 bases between them. The time point label corresponds to: about 28 days (+/-7) after the second vaccine dose. AZD1222 recipients whose second dose came at about 4 weeks and those whose second dose came at about 12 weeks were combined into one group, since spike-specific TCR depth and breadth did not differ between the two schedules. The vaccinee samples were drawn from two UK trials, COV001 and COV002, one of which was a single-blind randomized controlled phase 2/3 trial testing AZD1222 (ChAdOx1 nCoV-19) in healthy adults. For TCRbeta chain sequencing, PBMC samples were collected from trial participants at day 0 and at day 28 after the second dose.

The CDR3 regions of human TCRbeta chains were analyzed by immunosequencing. In the authors' own workflow: Repertoire TCRs were matched against a reference library of SARS-CoV-2-specific TCRs generated with the MIRA antigen-specificity platform. Breadth meant the fraction of unique TCRs that were SARS-CoV-2-associated, whereas depth meant the fraction of total T cells that were SARS-CoV-2-associated. Each spike-specific TCR was assigned to its reactive spike region and to a CD4 or CD8 class using the MIRA data. Log10-transformed breadth and depth values were compared by one-way ANOVA with Sidak's multiple comparisons tests. In its TCRdb copy, this immuneACCESS table keeps in-frame sequences only and misses some clones. Where compared with another copy, unresolved V genes explain less than half of these, and the others have no known cause. V, J and clone size are those of that table, while D and trimming were read from the DNA. Present in this sample are about 130,000 clones, roughly 90% of which were seen just once. The top ten hold around 0.99% of the sample.

This clonotype originated in an adult who received the AZD1222 COVID-19 vaccine. Here the sequenced sample was peripheral blood, taken 28 days after the second AZD1222 dose. The rearranged chain carries TRBV7-3 and TRBJ2-5, with the D segment identity uncertain. The CDR3 region reads CASSFGREETQYF. The nucleotides read TGTGCCAGCAGCTTCGGCCGGGAAGAGACCCAGTACTTC.